The subject of this entry is one T cell receptor beta chain. There is no known antigen for this receptor. Per-base qualities were not stored, and no clone one base away is much larger. This specimen belongs to a study of a mutant IDH1 vaccine in newly diagnosed glioma (dated by TCRdb to about 2021). The study in broad terms: Patients received eight vaccinations in weeks 1, 3, 5, 7, 11, 15, 19 and 23, corresponding to visits V03 through V10. Vaccination was initiated 4-6 weeks after radiotherapy alone, or concurrently with temozolomide cycles in the chemotherapy-containing groups. Of the roughly 34 treated patients, approximately 62% were male and 37.5% were female, and the mean age was approximately 40 years. Before enrollment, most patients had been given radiochemotherapy with temozolomide as standard therapy, while the rest had received either radiotherapy alone or temozolomide alone. Peripheral blood samples were drawn at six visits, namely V03 (baseline), V05, V07, V10, V12 and V13. For exploratory analyses, 25 treated patients had longitudinal TCRB deep sequencing done wherever samples were available. The full study reports these points: The authors stated that sample limitations prevented analyses of patient blood samples from being reproduced. Vaccine-induced immune responses across multiple MHC alleles were detected in approximately 94% of patients. Pseudoprogression appeared unrelated to alterations in the top peripheral T cell clonotypes detected by TCRB sequencing. PBMC samples for TCRB deep sequencing were selected based on availability.

Libraries came from the immunoSEQ multiplex PCR assay. Following the manufacturer's protocol, the hsTCRB Kit was used to amplify rearranged TCR beta chain sequences. An Illumina MiSeq was used to sequence the TCRB libraries. Turning to the authors' computational methods: Demultiplexing, trimming and gene mapping were performed with the kit vendor's proprietary platform. In its TCRdb copy, this immuneACCESS table keeps in-frame sequences only and misses some clones. Where compared with another copy, unresolved V genes explain less than half of these, and the others have no known cause. The V and J calls and clone size come from that table; D and trimming were worked out from the DNA. A total of 100,000 to 120,000 clones appear in this sample, around 90% of them only once. The ten top clones hold roughly 0.61% of the sample. The CDR1 and CDR2 encoded by the germline V gene are SGHRS and YFSETQ. Unmatched junction bases come to 4, with V trimmed by 4 bases and J by 5 bases. The CDR3 starts with the cysteine, ends with the phenylalanine, and has 13 residues. Only CDR3 DNA remains: 39 bases, in frame from the first base.

Explained via the paper, the time point label denotes: week 11, during vaccination. Each vaccine dose was 300 ug of a 20-mer mutant IDH1 peptide in Montanide, given subcutaneously with topical imiquimod. All donors had newly diagnosed IDH1-mutant astrocytomas of WHO grade 3 or 4 that showed loss of nuclear ATRX. The samples were drawn from NOA16, a multicentre, single-arm, open-label phase I trial in Germany that tested a mutant IDH1 peptide vaccine in humans for the first time. Genomic DNA for TCRB sequencing was extracted from EDTA blood using the DNeasy Blood and Tissue Kit. The receptor's source is a woman between 50 and 59 years old with glioma. This specimen was PBMCs, taken from a glioma patient whose treatment included an IDH1 peptide vaccine. This chain is built from TRBV5-1 and TRBJ2-7; TRBD2 matches 9 bases in the middle. The DNA reads as follows: TGCGCCAGCAGCGGGGGACTAGCCCACGAGCAGTACTTC. The encoded protein is CASSGGLAHEQYF.